These 10 T cell receptor beta chains were all obtained from the same sample, sequenced in a study of blood T cells in healthy people across ages. Alongside a J-beta primer mix, a sample-barcoded 5' primer served in a second PCR lasting about 6 to 11 cycles. In TCRdb, the 5' RACE reads were re-called with MiXCR into one record per CDR3 protein. The repertoire consists of 1.5 million or so distinct CDR3 sequences, with approximately 42% occurring once and the leading ten covering just over 4%. Sequences were obtained from blood. These receptors were collected from a woman younger than 30 in good health.

The chain joins TRBV4-1 to TRBJ2-5, with D hard to call. V dropped 0 bases and J dropped 5 bases, with 10 bases sitting between them. The germline V gene has CDR1 MGHRA and CDR2 YSYEKL. The CDR3 has 14 amino acids. The CDR3 here is CASSQDNTWETQYF. CDR3 bases: TGCGCCAGCAGCCAAGATAACACCTGGGAGACCCAGTACTTC.

This clonotype was observed a handful of times. The V call is TRBV7-9, the J call TRBJ1-4; 8 bases fit TRBD1. The germline V gene has CDR1 SEHNR and CDR2 FQNEAQ (reference sequence). V lost 5 bases to trimming and J lost 5 bases; unmatched junction nucleotides: 10. The CDR3 loop spans 16 amino acids. CDR3 nucleotide sequence: TGTGCCAGCAGCCCCATACCGACAGGGGCCAATGAAAAACTGTTTTTT. Translation: CASSPIPTGANEKLFF.

J is TRBJ2-1 and V is TRBV6-5; D is undetermined. Per germline, CDR1 MNHEY and CDR2 SVGAGI. CDR3 length: 14 residues. Trimming removed 0 bases from V and 10 bases from J, with 13 bases in between. The CDR3 spells CASSYSNGWTEQFF. DNA for the CDR3: TGTGCCAGCAGTTACTCGAACGGATGGACCGAGCAGTTCTTC.

The V and J genes are TRBV27 and TRBJ2-4; 7 nucleotides align to TRBD2. The DNA end is a closer match to TRBJ2-7, so the J assignment may be wrong. From germline, CDR1 is MNHEY and CDR2 SMNVEV (reference sequence). This CDR3 contains 14 residues. The CDR3 DNA is TGTGCCAGCAGCATCGGACTAGTGGTTACCGAGCAGTACTTC. Protein sequence: CASSIGLVVTEQYF.

This sequence joins TRBV12-3 or TRBV12-4 and TRBJ1-2, with D possibly matching TRBD1 (6 bases). CDR3 length: 12 amino acids. V lost 5 bases and J lost 8, with 12 bases in between. CDR3 residues: CASSTGSPGYTF. The CDR3 region has the DNA TGTGCCAGCAGTACAGGGTCGCCGGGCTACACCTTC.

This clonotype was counted between two and nine times. The chain is built from TRBV7-8 and TRBJ1-4; D not certain. Between the trimmed V and J ends, which lost 1 base and 1 base, there was a span of 4 bases. This CDR3 is 14 amino acids long. The germline V gene has CDR1 SGHVS and CDR2 FQNEAQ. The CDR3 here is CASSLVETNEKLFF. The CDR3 DNA is TGTGCCAGCAGCTTAGTGGAAACTAATGAAAAACTGTTTTTT.

There are a few counts of this clonotype. The chain combines TRBV10-3 with TRBJ2-7; maybe TRBD2 (6 bases). There are 13 residues in the CDR3. Trimming shortened V by 7 bases and J by 2 bases, and 12 bases separated the two germline ends. The germline V gene encodes CDR1 ENHRY and CDR2 SYGVKD. The CDR3 here is CAIKSGPTYEQYF. In DNA form, the CDR3 reads TGTGCCATCAAAAGCGGGCCCACCTACGAGCAGTACTTC.

About this clonotype: At one end the junction does not follow the germline gene, possibly because of a read error. J is TRBJ1-5 and V is TRBV4-1; D ambiguous. Germline V gives CDR1 MGHRA, CDR2 YSYEKL. The CDR3 consists of 14 residues. CDR3 bases: TGCGCCAGCAGCCAAGGGTCTAGCAATCGGCCCCAGCATTTT. Translation gives CASSQGSSNRPQHF.

The table lists this clonotype with a few counts. V and J are TRBV20-1 and TRBJ2-1; 8 nucleotides align to TRBD2. Germline trimming cut 0 bases from V and 8 bases from J; bases unmatched to any gene: 12. CDR1 and CDR2 from the germline V gene are DFQATT and SNEGSKA (reference sequence). The CDR3 consists of 16 residues. The CDR3 loop reads CSARDSRLAGRHEQFF. CDR3 coding DNA: TGCAGTGCTAGAGACTCACGGCTAGCGGGTCGCCATGAGCAGTTCTTC.

This clonotype was seen more than once but under ten times. The chain recombines TRBV25-1 with TRBJ2-5, with 7 nucleotides matching TRBD2. With V trimmed by 3 bases and J by 4 bases, 2 bases remained unmatched. The CDR3 extends over 13 amino acids. From germline, CDR1 is MGHDK and CDR2 SYGVNS. This chain's CDR3 is CASSDTGGETQYF. In nucleotides, the CDR3 is TGTGCCAGCAGTGATACGGGGGGAGAGACCCAGTACTTC.